This T cell receptor beta chain originates from a study of chemoradiotherapy in HPV16-positive cancers. Using immunoSEQ multiplex PCR, the repertoire was profiled, and TCRdb retains in-frame clones only, with some absent. Of 40,000 or so clones in the sample, around three quarters were seen once. Concerning this clone: The antigen is undetermined.

CDR1 is MGHRA and CDR2 is YSYEKL in the germline V gene. The V segment lost 0 bases and the J segment 9 bases; nucleotides outside the gene matches: 10. The CDR3 extends over 15 amino acids. Study outcomes and limitations: Candidate HPV-specific clones and E7-related TCR motifs grew in tumor during treatment.

Here the sequenced sample was blood, taken from a patient who underwent chemoradiotherapy. The source of this sequence is a human donor with HPV-associated anogenital cancer. V usage is TRBV4-1 and J usage is TRBJ2-5; 7 bases fit TRBD1. DNA of the CDR3: TGCGCCAGCAGCCAAGATAGGGGACAGCCATGGCCCCAGTACTTC. Translation: CASSQDRGQPWPQYF.